Below are 25 T cell receptor beta chains sequenced from a single sample in a study of technical replicates of blood from a few donors. TCRdb's table, derived via immunoSEQ multiplex PCR, lists solely in-frame clones and lacks some. The sample carries 80,000 or so clones, 95% to 98% recorded once. What was sequenced was T cells isolated from PBMCs. The receptors derive from a human donor in good health.

The chain links TRBV5-6 to TRBJ2-1; D is possibly TRBD2 (5 bases). V lost 0 bases to trimming and J lost 8 bases, with 9 bases between them. CDR1 and CDR2 (germline): SGHDT, YYEEEE. This CDR3 is 13 amino acids long. The CDR3 DNA follows: TGTGCCAGCAGCTTGGGGGGTAGCGATGAGCAGTTCTTC. Translated: CASSLGGSDEQFF.

This rearrangement joins TRBV30 to TRBJ1-4; tentative D call: TRBD1 (5 bases). The CDR3 has 13 residues. With 0 bases removed from V and 5 bases from J, the gap between germline ends came to 7 bases. Looked up from germline, CDR1 is GTSNPN and CDR2 is SVGIG (reference sequence). As DNA, the CDR3 is TGTGCCTGGAGTGTACAGGAGAATGAAAAACTGTTTTTT. Translation: CAWSVQENEKLFF. The full variable domain, completed using reference TRBV30 and TRBJ1-4, is SQTIHQWPATLVQPVGSPLSLECTVEGTSNPNLYWYRQAAGRGLQLLFYSVGIGQISSEVPQNLSASRPQDRQFILSSKKLLLSDSGFYLCAWSVQENEKLFFGSGTQLSVL.

In its sample, this clone was seen once. This rearrangement joins TRBV6-5 to TRBJ2-7; TRBD1 matches 12 bases. Germline loops: CDR1 MNHEY, CDR2 SVGAGI. J was trimmed by 4 bases and V by 0 bases; bases with no gene match: 4. The CDR3 is 16 residues long. The DNA of the CDR3 is TGTGCCAGCAGTTACTCAACGGGACAGGGGGCGTACGAGCAGTACTTC. It is translated as CASSYSTGQGAYEQYF.

J is TRBJ2-7 and V is TRBV29-1; D is perhaps TRBD2 (5 bases). V was pared by 5 bases and J by 4 bases, with 9 bases between. Germline V gene data show CDR1 as SQVTM and CDR2 as ANQGSEA. This CDR3 spans 11 amino acids. The CDR3 spells CSVPGDYEQYF. In DNA, the CDR3 is TGCAGCGTTCCCGGGGATTACGAGCAGTACTTC.

The chain has TRBV6-5 and TRBJ2-2; 7 bases are shared with TRBD2. With V trimmed by 2 bases and J by 4 bases, 7 bases remained unmatched. The CDR3 consists of 16 residues. Looked up from germline, CDR1 is MNHEY and CDR2 is SVGAGI. CDR3 residues: CASSYAQLASTGELFF. CDR3 bases: TGTGCCAGCAGTTACGCCCAACTAGCGTCCACCGGGGAGCTGTTTTTT.

The J gene is TRBJ2-3, the V gene TRBV20-1; D not certain. The length of the CDR3 is 10 residues. The germline V gene encodes CDR1 DFQATT and CDR2 SNEGSKA (reference sequence). V gave up 0 bases and J gave up 8 bases, with 3 bases separating them. The CDR3 region has the DNA TGCAGTGCTAGAGACCGTACGCAGTATTTT. It encodes CSARDRTQYF.

This chain connects TRBV6-1 to TRBJ2-7, with 8 bases lining up with TRBD2. Germline loops: CDR1 MNHNS, CDR2 SASEGT. The V and J ends lost 6 bases and 3 bases, in that order; junction bases with no gene match: 4. This CDR3 is built from 13 residues. The CDR3 coding sequence is TGTGCCAGCAGACGGGAGGGCCGCTACGAGCAGTACTTC. It is translated as CASRREGRYEQYF.

The gene calls are TRBV28 and TRBJ2-2; D might be TRBD1 (6 bases). The germline V gene has CDR1 MDHEN and CDR2 SYDVKM. The CDR3 loop spans 18 amino acids. V was pared by 6 bases and J by 3 bases, with 23 bases between. The DNA for the CDR3 is TGTGCCAGCAGACCACCCATACAGGGTAAAAGGTACACCGGGGAGCTGTTTTTT. Translated: CASRPPIQGKRYTGELFF. Full variable domain (outside the CDR3, taken from reference TRBV28 and TRBJ2-2): DVKVTQSSRYLVKRTGEKVFLECVQDMDHENMFWYRQDPGLGLRLIYFSYDVKMKEKGDIPEGYSVSREKKERFSLILESASTNQTSMYLCASRPPIQGKRYTGELFFGEGSRLTVL.

This clone came up once. The chain combines TRBV7-2 with TRBJ2-3; D perhaps matches TRBD2 (6 bases). Germline CDR1 and CDR2: SGHTA and FQGNSA. The CDR3 covers 13 residues. Trimming cost V 6 bases and J 2 bases, with 9 bases left between them. CDR3 DNA sequence: TGTGCCAGCAGGCGGGACCACACAGATACGCAGTATTTT. Amino acid sequence: CASRRDHTDTQYF.

This clone has a handful of counts. The rearrangement links TRBV29-1 to TRBJ1-1, with D possibly matching TRBD1 (6 bases). Germline V lookup: CDR1 SQVTM, CDR2 ANQGSEA. The length of the CDR3 is 13 residues. Deletions cut 3 bases from V and 2 bases from J, with 10 bases between. The CDR3 DNA sequence: TGCAGCGTTGATAAGGGGGTAAACACTGAAGCTTTCTTT. It yields the protein CSVDKGVNTEAFF. Full variable domain (remainder filled in from reference TRBV29-1 and TRBJ1-1): SAVISQKPSRDICQRGTSLTIQCQVDSQVTMMFWYRQQPGQSLTLIATANQGSEATYESGFVIDKFPISRPNLTFSTLTVSNMSPEDSSIYLCSVDKGVNTEAFFGQGTRLTVV.

Remarks on this clone: The junction departs from the called germline gene at one end, perhaps through a read error. V usage is TRBV15 and J usage is TRBJ1-5; a possible D gene is TRBD1 (5 bases). The CDR3 consists of 14 residues. Germline V CDR1 and CDR2: LNHNV, YYDKDF (reference sequence). The CDR3 coding sequence is TGTGCCACCGGCAGGGAGTTTGCATATCAGCCCCAGCATTTT. It is translated as CATGREFAYQPQHF. The entire variable domain, with the rest obtained from reference TRBV15 and TRBJ1-5, is as follows: DAMVIQNPRYQVTQFGKPVTLSCSQTLNHNVMYWYQQKSSQAPKLLFHYYDKDFNNEADTPDNFQSRRPNTSFCFLDIRSPGLGDTAMYLCATGREFAYQPQHFGDGTRLSIL.

J is TRBJ2-7 and V is TRBV30; TRBD1 matches at 9 bases. CDR3 length: 13 residues. Germline CDR1 and CDR2: GTSNPN and SVGIG (reference sequence). V lost 8 bases and J lost 4; bases outside the gene matches: 9. CDR3 in amino acids: CALRTGDYYEQYF. The CDR3 DNA is TGTGCCCTTAGGACAGGGGATTATTACGAGCAGTACTTC.

This sequence joins TRBV7-9 and TRBJ1-2; TRBD1 matches 11 bases. V was clipped by 1 base and J by 5 bases; unmatched bases: 9. The V gene's germline CDR1 is SEHNR and CDR2 FQNEAQ (reference sequence). This CDR3 contains 17 residues. This chain's CDR3 is CASSLVLRTGGPYGYTF. The CDR3 DNA reads as TGTGCCAGCAGCTTAGTTCTCAGGACAGGGGGCCCTTATGGCTACACCTTC.

This clone was counted a few times. V and J are TRBV6-1 and TRBJ2-7, with D possibly matching TRBD2 (6 bases). The germline V gene encodes CDR1 MNHNS and CDR2 SASEGT. V shed 2 bases and J shed 2 bases, with 13 bases lying between them. The CDR3 is made up of 15 amino acids. The CDR3 DNA reads as TGTGCCAGCAGTGAAAGGGGAGGTGAGGCCTACGAGCAGTACTTC. This sequence encodes CASSERGGEAYEQYF.

This chain connects TRBV5-1 to TRBJ2-5, with a possible D match to TRBD1 (5 bases). Germline-derived CDR1 and CDR2 are SGHRS and YFSETQ. Trimming pared 0 bases from V and 5 bases from J, leaving 8 bases between. The CDR3 length is 13 residues. The CDR3 sequence is CASSLEGWETQYF. CDR3 DNA: TGCGCCAGCAGCTTGGAGGGGTGGGAGACCCAGTACTTC. The full variable domain, with the rest looked up from reference TRBV5-1 and TRBJ2-5, is KAGVTQTPRYLIKTRGQQVTLSCSPISGHRSVSWYQQTPGQGLQFLFEYFSETQRNKGNFPGRFSGRQFSNSRSEMNVSTLELGDSALYLCASSLEGWETQYFGPGTRLLVL.

The J gene is TRBJ2-4, the V gene TRBV7-9; TRBD2 is a possible D gene (5 bases). This CDR3 is built from 15 residues. Trimming left V 5 bases short and J 3 bases short, with 14 bases between. Germline CDR1 SEHNR, CDR2 FQNEAQ (reference sequence). CDR3 residues: CASSGGGSLKNIQYF. The CDR3 DNA is TGTGCCAGCAGCGGAGGTGGCAGTCTCAAAAACATTCAGTACTTC.

The chain employs TRBV6-1 and TRBJ2-7; 10 positions agree with TRBD2. This CDR3 has 14 residues. The germline V gene has CDR1 MNHNS and CDR2 SASEGT. V was clipped by 4 bases and J by 3 bases; unmatched bases: 3. CDR3 sequence: CASSVAGGVYEQYF. The CDR3 nucleotides read TGTGCCAGCAGTGTAGCGGGAGGAGTCTACGAGCAGTACTTC.

The chain recombines TRBV7-3 with TRBJ2-6; D might be TRBD2 (5 bases). V lost 0 bases to trimming and J lost 0 bases, with 6 bases between them. This CDR3 has 16 amino acids. CDR1 and CDR2 from the germline V gene are SGHTA and FQGTGA. The CDR3 protein is CASSLTAGSGANVLTF. Written as DNA, the CDR3 is TGTGCCAGCAGCTTAACGGCGGGCTCTGGGGCCAACGTCCTGACTTTC.

The J gene is TRBJ2-2, the V gene TRBV30, with TRBD1 identical over 10 bases. Germline V CDR1 and CDR2: GTSNPN, SVGIG (reference sequence). J was trimmed by 5 bases and V by 4 bases; bases with no gene match: 4. The CDR3 consists of 14 residues. The CDR3 loop reads CAWKGDRGTGELFF. CDR3 bases: TGTGCCTGGAAGGGGGACAGGGGTACCGGGGAGCTGTTTTTT. The complete variable domain, with remaining parts taken from reference TRBV30 and TRBJ2-2, reads SQTIHQWPATLVQPVGSPLSLECTVEGTSNPNLYWYRQAAGRGLQLLFYSVGIGQISSEVPQNLSASRPQDRQFILSSKKLLLSDSGFYLCAWKGDRGTGELFFGEGSRLTVL.

V gene TRBV19 combines with J gene TRBJ1-2; 9 bases match TRBD1. V shed 0 bases and J 4 bases; nucleotides not matched to a gene: 3. The CDR3 is 15 amino acids. Germline V gene lookup returns CDR1 LNHDA and CDR2 SQIVND (reference sequence). The CDR3 DNA reads as TGTGCCAGTAGTATAGAAGGACAGGGGCGCTATGGCTACACCTTC. It specifies CASSIEGQGRYGYTF.

The chain has TRBV7-2 and TRBJ1-1, with D unresolved. CDR3 size: 13 residues. V was clipped by 3 bases and J by 0 bases, with 5 bases between them. Germline V gene sequence: CDR1 SGHTA, CDR2 FQGNSA. The chain's CDR3 is CASSLHLNTEAFF. In DNA form, the CDR3 reads TGTGCCAGCAGCTTGCACTTGAACACTGAAGCTTTCTTT.

V and J are TRBV6-5 and TRBJ1-2; possible D gene TRBD1, 5 bases. The ends were cut back, 0 bases at V and 0 bases at J, with 11 bases in the middle. The CDR3 sequence is 16 residues long. CDR1 is MNHEY and CDR2 is SVGAGI in the germline V gene. DNA of the CDR3: TGTGCCAGCAGTTACTCATTCAGGGCAGCTAACTATGGCTACACCTTC. It yields the protein CASSYSFRAANYGYTF.

The chain carries TRBV10-3 and TRBJ2-7; TRBD2 agrees at 8 bases. Germline CDR1 and CDR2: ENHRY and SYGVKD. With V trimmed by 5 bases and J by 2 bases, 14 bases remained unmatched. This CDR3 spans 17 amino acids. CDR3 protein: CAISSTHGVAGTYEQYF. In DNA, the CDR3 is TGTGCCATCAGTTCTACTCACGGGGTAGCGGGAACCTACGAGCAGTACTTC.

The V call is TRBV11-3, the J call TRBJ2-1; D is unresolved. Germline-derived CDR1 and CDR2 are SGHNT and YENEEA. There are 13 residues in the CDR3. V gave up 5 bases and J gave up 10 bases, with 15 bases separating them. The CDR3: CASSARQSREQFF. CDR3 in DNA: TGTGCCAGCAGCGCAAGACAAAGCCGGGAGCAGTTCTTC.

V is TRBV5-1 and J is TRBJ2-3, with TRBD1 identical over 7 bases. J gave up 6 bases and V 2 bases, and 9 bases lay outside the gene matches. Germline V lookup: CDR1 SGHRS, CDR2 YFSETQ. This CDR3 has 15 residues. CDR3 sequence: CASSLEGAPGDTQYF. Here the CDR3 DNA reads TGCGCCAGCAGCTTAGAGGGGGCGCCAGGCGATACGCAGTATTTT.